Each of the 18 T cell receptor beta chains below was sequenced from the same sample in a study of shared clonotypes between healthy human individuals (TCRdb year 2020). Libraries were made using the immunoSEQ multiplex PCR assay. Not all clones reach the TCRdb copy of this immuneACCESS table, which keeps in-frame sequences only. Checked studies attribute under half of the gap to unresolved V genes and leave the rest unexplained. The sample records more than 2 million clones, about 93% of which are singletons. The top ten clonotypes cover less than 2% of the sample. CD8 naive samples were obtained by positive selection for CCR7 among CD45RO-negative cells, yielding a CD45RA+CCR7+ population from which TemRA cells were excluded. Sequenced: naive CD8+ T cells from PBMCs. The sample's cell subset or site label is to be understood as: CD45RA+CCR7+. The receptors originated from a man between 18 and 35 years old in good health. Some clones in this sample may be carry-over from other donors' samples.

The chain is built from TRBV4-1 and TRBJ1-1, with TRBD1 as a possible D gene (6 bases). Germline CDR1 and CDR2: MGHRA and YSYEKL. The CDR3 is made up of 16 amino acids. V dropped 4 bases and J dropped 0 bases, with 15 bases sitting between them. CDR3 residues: CASSLRGSFMNTEAFF. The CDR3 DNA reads TGCGCCAGCAGCCTGAGGGGGTCGTTCATGAACACTGAAGCTTTCTTT.

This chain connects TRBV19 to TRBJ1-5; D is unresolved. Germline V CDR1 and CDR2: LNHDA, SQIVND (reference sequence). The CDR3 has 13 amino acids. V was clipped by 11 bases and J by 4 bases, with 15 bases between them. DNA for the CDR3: TGTGCCTCCTCCGAGTCGAGAAATCAGCCCCAGCATTTT. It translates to CASSESRNQPQHF. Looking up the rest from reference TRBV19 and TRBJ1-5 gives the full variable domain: DGGITQSPKYLFRKEGQNVTLSCEQNLNHDAMYWYRQDPGQGLRLIYYSQIVNDFQKGDIAEGYSVSREKKESFPLTVTSAQKNPTAFYLCASSESRNQPQHFGDGTRLSIL.

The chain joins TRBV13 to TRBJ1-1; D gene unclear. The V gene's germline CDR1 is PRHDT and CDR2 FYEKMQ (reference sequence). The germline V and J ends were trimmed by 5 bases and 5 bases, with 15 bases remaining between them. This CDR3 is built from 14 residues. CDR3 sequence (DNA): TGTGCCAGCAGCCCGGGAGTTTCGGGGACTGAAGCTTTCTTT. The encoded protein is CASSPGVSGTEAFF.

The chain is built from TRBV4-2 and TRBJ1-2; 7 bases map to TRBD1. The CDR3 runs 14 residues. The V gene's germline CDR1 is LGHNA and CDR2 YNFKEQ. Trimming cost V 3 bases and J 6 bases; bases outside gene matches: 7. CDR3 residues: CASSHTGAKDGYTF. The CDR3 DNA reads TGTGCCAGCAGCCATACAGGGGCAAAGGATGGCTACACCTTC.

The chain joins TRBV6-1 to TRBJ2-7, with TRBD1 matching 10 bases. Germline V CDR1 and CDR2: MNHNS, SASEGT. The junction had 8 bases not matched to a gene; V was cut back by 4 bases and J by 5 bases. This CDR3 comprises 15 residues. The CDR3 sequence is CASSAIRDRGHEQYF. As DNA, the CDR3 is TGTGCCAGCAGTGCCATCCGGGACAGGGGCCACGAGCAGTACTTC.

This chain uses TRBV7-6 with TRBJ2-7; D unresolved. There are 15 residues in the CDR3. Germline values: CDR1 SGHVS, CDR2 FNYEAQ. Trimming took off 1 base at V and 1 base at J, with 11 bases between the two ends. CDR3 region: CASSLEASRSYEQYF. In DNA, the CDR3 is TGTGCCAGCAGCTTAGAGGCCAGCAGGTCCTACGAGCAGTACTTC.

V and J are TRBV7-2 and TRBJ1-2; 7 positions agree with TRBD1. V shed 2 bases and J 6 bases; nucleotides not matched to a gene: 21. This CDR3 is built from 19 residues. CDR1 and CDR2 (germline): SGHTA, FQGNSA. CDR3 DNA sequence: TGTGCCAGCAGCTTACTTGGAGGTATAGGGGGCCCCACTTGGGATGGCTACACCTTC. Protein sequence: CASSLLGGIGGPTWDGYTF.

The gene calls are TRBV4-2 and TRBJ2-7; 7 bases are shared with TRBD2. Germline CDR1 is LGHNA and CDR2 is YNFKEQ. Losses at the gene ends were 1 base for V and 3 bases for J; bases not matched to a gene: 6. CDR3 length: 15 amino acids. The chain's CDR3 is CASSQGMAGDYEQYF. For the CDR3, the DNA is TGTGCCAGCAGCCAAGGTATGGCGGGAGACTACGAGCAGTACTTC.

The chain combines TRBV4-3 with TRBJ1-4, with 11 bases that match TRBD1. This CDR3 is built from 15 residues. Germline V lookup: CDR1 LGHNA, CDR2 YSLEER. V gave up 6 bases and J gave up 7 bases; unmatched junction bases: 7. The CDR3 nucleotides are TGCGCCAGCAGAGCGGACGGGACAGGGGGTGAAAAACTGTTTTTT. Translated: CASRADGTGGEKLFF.

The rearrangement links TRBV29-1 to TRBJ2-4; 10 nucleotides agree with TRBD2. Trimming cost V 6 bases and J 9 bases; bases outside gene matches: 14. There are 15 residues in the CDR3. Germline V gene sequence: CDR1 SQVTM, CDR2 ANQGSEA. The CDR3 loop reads CSVQTTSGLEGIQYF. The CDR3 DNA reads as TGCAGCGTCCAAACGACTAGCGGGCTGGAGGGCATTCAGTACTTC.

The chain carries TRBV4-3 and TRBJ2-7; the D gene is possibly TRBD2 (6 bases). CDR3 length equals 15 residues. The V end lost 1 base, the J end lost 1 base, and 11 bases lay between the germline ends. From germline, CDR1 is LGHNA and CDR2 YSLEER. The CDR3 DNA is TGCGCCAGCAGCCAAGGGAGGGCGGGTTCCTACGAGCAGTACTTC. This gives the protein CASSQGRAGSYEQYF.

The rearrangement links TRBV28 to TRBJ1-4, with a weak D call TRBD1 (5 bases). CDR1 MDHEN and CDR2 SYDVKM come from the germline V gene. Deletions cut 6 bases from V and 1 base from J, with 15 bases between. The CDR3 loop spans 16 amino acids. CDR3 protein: CASSGGEGQTNEKLFF. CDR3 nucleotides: TGTGCCAGCAGCGGGGGGGAAGGACAAACTAATGAAAAACTGTTTTTT.

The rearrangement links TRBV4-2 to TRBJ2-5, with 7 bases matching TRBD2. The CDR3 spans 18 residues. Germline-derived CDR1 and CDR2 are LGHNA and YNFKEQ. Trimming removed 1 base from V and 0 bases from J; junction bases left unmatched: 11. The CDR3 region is CASSQARMGGSDQETQYF. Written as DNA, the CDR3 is TGTGCCAGCAGCCAAGCCCGTATGGGCGGGAGTGACCAAGAGACCCAGTACTTC.

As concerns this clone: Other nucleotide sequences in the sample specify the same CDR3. The CDR3 sequence: CASSPQTSTDTQYF. For the CDR3, the DNA is TGTGCCAGCAGCCCCCAGACTAGCACAGATACGCAGTATTTT. The rearrangement uses TRBV28 and TRBJ2-3, with no clear D. Deletions cut 6 bases from V and 0 bases from J, with 10 bases between. Germline V lookup: CDR1 MDHEN, CDR2 SYDVKM. The CDR3 spans 14 residues.

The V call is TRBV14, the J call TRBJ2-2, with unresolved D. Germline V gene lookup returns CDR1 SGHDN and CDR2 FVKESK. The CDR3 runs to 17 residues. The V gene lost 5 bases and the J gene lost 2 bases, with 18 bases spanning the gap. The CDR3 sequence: CASSRVQVATNTGELFF. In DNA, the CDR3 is TGTGCCAGCAGCAGGGTTCAGGTGGCCACAAACACCGGGGAGCTGTTTTTT.

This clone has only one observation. The CDR3 loop is CASSFLQIAGVGNEQFF. CDR3 sequence (DNA): TGTGCCAGCAGCTTCCTCCAGATAGCGGGAGTTGGAAATGAGCAGTTCTTC. The chain carries TRBV7-2 and TRBJ2-1; 9 bases align to TRBD2. The CDR3 covers 17 residues. V lost 3 bases, J lost 7 bases, and 13 bases stayed unmatched. CDR1 is SGHTA and CDR2 is FQGNSA in the germline V gene.

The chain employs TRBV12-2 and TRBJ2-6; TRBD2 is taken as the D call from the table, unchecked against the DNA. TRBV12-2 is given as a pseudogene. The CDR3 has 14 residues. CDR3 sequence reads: CASRLGGGHNVLTF. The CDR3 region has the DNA TGTGCAAGTCGCTTAGGGGGAGGGCACAACGTCCTGACTTTC.

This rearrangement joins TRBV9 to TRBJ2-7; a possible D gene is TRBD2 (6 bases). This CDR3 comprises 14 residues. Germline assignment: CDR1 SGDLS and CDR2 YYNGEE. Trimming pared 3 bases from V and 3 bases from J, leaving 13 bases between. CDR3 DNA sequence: TGTGCCAGCAGCGGCGGTGGCGGGAACTACGAGCAGTACTTC. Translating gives CASSGGGGNYEQYF.